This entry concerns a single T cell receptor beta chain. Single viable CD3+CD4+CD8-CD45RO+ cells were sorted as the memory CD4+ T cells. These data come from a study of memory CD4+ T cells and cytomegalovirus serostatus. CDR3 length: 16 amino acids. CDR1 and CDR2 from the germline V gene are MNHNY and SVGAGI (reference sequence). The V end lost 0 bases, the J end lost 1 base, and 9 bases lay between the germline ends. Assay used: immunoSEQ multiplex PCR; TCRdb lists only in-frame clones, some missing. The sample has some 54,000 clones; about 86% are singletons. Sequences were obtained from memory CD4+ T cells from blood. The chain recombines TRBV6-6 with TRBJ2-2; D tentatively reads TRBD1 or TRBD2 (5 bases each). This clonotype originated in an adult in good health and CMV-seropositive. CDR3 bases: TGTGCCAGCAGTTACTCTGGGGGTGGGAACACCGGGGAGCTGTTTTTT. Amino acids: CASSYSGGGNTGELFF.